This TCR beta chain was recovered during a study of blood T cell repertoires in COVID-19. Study at large: Collection of acute and convalescent COVID-19 samples took place in the United States, Italy and Spain.

Data came from immunoSEQ multiplex PCR; TCRdb stores just in-frame clones and leaves some out. The data hold about 24,000 clones, with 80% to 90% observed a single time. Germline V gene sequence: CDR1 KGHSH, CDR2 LQKENI. CDR3 length: 16 amino acids. The junction had 11 bases not matched to a gene; V was cut back by 3 bases and J by 8 bases. The sample comprised peripheral blood. The sequence was collected from a woman over 75 with active or convalescent COVID-19. The chain combines TRBV18 with TRBJ2-1, with TRBD2 matching over 9 bases. The CDR3 bases are TGTGCCAGCTCACCGTATACGCGGGGGGGCCGGTATGAGCAGTTCTTC. Translated: CASSPYTRGGRYEQFF.